This T cell receptor (beta chain) was obtained from a study of glioma-infiltrating T cells (TCRdb year 2016). Regarding the study in general: The study sequenced TCR alpha- and beta-chain repertoires from glioma tissue, from non-neoplastic brain tissue and from matched peripheral blood mononuclear cells. Each tissue-infiltrating repertoire was compared with the same patient's peripheral blood repertoire to measure divergence between tissue and blood T-cell populations. Three low-grade glioma patients, eight or nine primary glioblastoma patients and three non-glioma patients contributing non-neoplastic brain tissue were included in the paired cohort. Beyond this particular receptor, the publication reports: Very few CDR3 sequences were shared between tissue and blood, attributed to high CDR3 diversity and limited sampling. VJ-independent divergence between tissue and blood was below expectation in non-neoplastic patients but above expectation in all gliomas, especially low-grade gliomas. The group comparisons were based on small numbers of patients: three non-neoplastic, three low-grade glioma and roughly eight glioblastoma patients.

The iRepertoire nested amplicon-rescue multiplex PCR (arm-PCR) platform was used to amplify TCR alpha and beta CDR3 regions from RNA. For one-step reverse transcription and amplification, about 95-400 ng of tissue mRNA or PBMC total RNA was used as input. Following bead purification, Illumina adapters were added by a secondary multiplex PCR, and libraries between 200 and 400 bp were gel-purified. Libraries carried internal 6-nucleotide barcodes used for demultiplexing. The libraries were sequenced on an Illumina MiSeq using 2x220 or 2x250 nucleotide paired-end reads. From the authors' description of their analysis: FLASH 1.2.11 was used to merge paired reads, and BWA-MEM then aligned the reads to the GRCh37 human genome before TRA and TRB reads were extracted. V and J assignment used an IMGT-derived reference of cassette sequences and CDR3 motifs that included pseudogenes. Three-frame translation of reads was performed, and productive CDR3s were defined as those with a C...FGXG motif and no stop codons. Clonotypes were defined as unique combinations of V-J cassette pair and CDR3 amino acid sequence. Filtering of reads was based on Hamming distance, with the threshold set by the sequence error rate of each sample in mapped regions. TCRdb reprocessed the public reads (quality trimming at Q25 with fastp, clone calling with MiXCR) and kept in-frame beta chains. A single entry per CDR3 protein holds the most common genes and DNA from its merged rows. The V and J calls follow TCRdb's processing rather than the paper's. The sample yields approximately 190,000 distinct CDR3 sequences; roughly 32% were counted once. Jointly, the top ten make up just over 20% of the sample.

This clonotype was seen repeatedly, ten times or more. It has no known antigen specificity. No clone much larger than this one lies a single base away; base qualities are absent. The sequencing input was glioma tissue, nonneoplastic brain tissue, or PBMCs (not recorded which). The receptor was derived from a human donor with low-grade glioma or glioblastoma, undergoing nonglioma brain surgery, or in good health (not recorded which).

The sequence in DNA is TGTGCCACCAGCAGTCGGCTAGGGGGCTACGAGCAGTACTTC. Translated, this is CATSSRLGGYEQYF. The V and J segments used are TRBV15 and TRBJ2-7, and the D gene may be TRBD1, 6 bases matching. V is clipped by 3 bases and J by 3 bases, and the sequence between their germline boundaries is 12 bases long. The CDR3 runs 14 residues from the cysteine to the phenylalanine. Solely the CDR3 DNA is kept, with 42 bases framed from the first base. CDR1 and CDR2, per the germline V gene (reference sequence), are LNHNV and YYDKDF. With the rest looked up from the reference TRBV15 and TRBJ2-7 genes rather than sequenced, the full variable domain is DAMVIQNPRYQVTQFGKPVTLSCSQTLNHNVMYWYQQKSSQAPKLLFHYYDKDFNNEADTPDNFQSRRPNTSFCFLDIRSPGLGDTAMYLCATSSRLGGYEQYFGPGTRLTVT.